One and the same sample provided the 2 T cell receptor beta chains below, sequenced in a study of CD8+CD57+ T cells in acquired aplastic anemia. Genomic DNA constituted the template upon which TCR beta VDJ and CDR3 profiling was performed. One entry per CDR3 protein, called by TCRdb with MiXCR from the reads. The table has 180,000 or so distinct CDR3 sequences, 35% to 50% seen once. The sequenced sample was sorted CD4+, CD8+, or CD8+CD57+ T cells (not recorded which) from PBMCs. The receptors come from a human donor in good health.

This chain links TRBV19 with TRBJ1-5, with a tentative D call TRBD1 (6 bases). CDR1 and CDR2 from the germline V gene are LNHDA and SQIVND (reference sequence). There are 14 residues in the CDR3. Between the trimmed V and J ends, which lost 7 bases and 5 bases, there was a span of 15 bases. This CDR3 reads CASIGDRLDQPQHF. The CDR3 bases are TGTGCCAGTATCGGCGACAGGTTGGATCAGCCCCAGCATTTT.

The chain recombines TRBV10-3 with TRBJ1-1, with D hard to call. Germline V gene lookup returns CDR1 ENHRY and CDR2 SYGVKD. The CDR3 contains 14 residues. Trimming left V 3 bases short and J 1 base short, with 9 bases between. The CDR3 DNA sequence: TGTGCCATCAGTGATCCCCCCAAGAACACTGAAGCTTTCTTT. Amino acid sequence: CAISDPPKNTEAFF.